The clone carrying this T cell receptor beta chain was detected many times. Its antigen is still unknown. Breast cancer patients provided tissue from their axillary draining lymph nodes. This CDR3 has 15 residues. The germline V gene encodes CDR1 DFQATT and CDR2 SNEGSKA (reference sequence). Trimming removed 4 bases from V and 5 bases from J; junction bases left unmatched: 11. The data are from a study of breast tumors, draining lymph nodes, adjacent tissues. Study-level points and caveats: Findings are consistent with lymph node origin and intratumoral expansion of most tumor T cells. Tumor repertoires ranked between lymph nodes and nontumor tissue in diversity, with V and J gene preferences. Luminal-like breast cancer showed significantly greater tumor-nontumor repertoire similarity than basal-like breast cancer did.

TCRdb itself ran the multiplex PCR reads through MiXCR, one entry per CDR3 protein. The sample has 200,000 to 300,000 distinct CDR3 sequences; 30% are singletons. The TCR was taken from a female donor with breast cancer. Some clones in this sample may be carry-over from other donors' samples. The V and J genes are TRBV20-1 and TRBJ2-5, with 9 bases aligning to TRBD2. Sample: axillary lymph node tissue. The CDR3 reads CSATNPAGGLETQYF. CDR3 nucleotides: TGCAGTGCTACCAACCCAGCGGGAGGCTTGGAGACCCAGTACTTC.